One and the same sample provided the 32 T cell receptor beta chains below, sequenced in a study of cytomegalovirus exposure and HLA in healthy donors. 60 Vbeta and 13 Jbeta primers were used in PCR. The table came from immunoSEQ multiplex PCR; TCRdb's copy has only in-frame clones and leaves some out. The profile shows about 87,000 clones, around 8% of them singletons. The specimen was PBMCs. The receptors were gathered from a man aged 50 to 59 in good health and CMV-seronegative.

This clone occurred a few times. This sequence joins TRBV19 and TRBJ2-5, with D perhaps matching TRBD1 (6 bases). Germline assignment: CDR1 LNHDA and CDR2 SQIVND (reference sequence). Trimming stripped 5 bases from V and 4 bases from J, with 14 bases between. The CDR3 is made up of 14 amino acids. The CDR3: CASSQGTEIETQYF. The DNA of the CDR3 is TGTGCCAGTAGTCAGGGGACCGAAATAGAGACCCAGTACTTC. Looking up the rest from reference TRBV19 and TRBJ2-5 gives the full variable domain: DGGITQSPKYLFRKEGQNVTLSCEQNLNHDAMYWYRQDPGQGLRLIYYSQIVNDFQKGDIAEGYSVSREKKESFPLTVTSAQKNPTAFYLCASSQGTEIETQYFGPGTRLLVL.

The CDR3 nucleotides read TGTGCCAGCAGCTCCCTGTCGGGCAGGGGCTACACCGGGGAGCTGTTTTTT. Its translation is CASSSLSGRGYTGELFF. This chain links TRBV7-8 with TRBJ2-2; D perhaps matches TRBD1 (6 bases). The CDR3 loop spans 17 amino acids. Germline CDR1 and CDR2: SGHVS and FQNEAQ. V lost 4 bases and J 3 bases, leaving 18 bases between the germline ends.

This clone was counted between two and nine times. The chain employs TRBV28 and TRBJ1-1; D is unclear. Germline CDR1 is MDHEN and CDR2 is SYDVKM. V dropped 2 bases and J dropped 1 base, with 17 bases sitting between them. The CDR3 has 17 residues. The CDR3 DNA is TGTGCCAGCAGTTTACGTTCCCAAACGGTTCCGAACACTGAAGCTTTCTTT. This sequence encodes CASSLRSQTVPNTEAFF.

V and J are TRBV28 and TRBJ1-2; D uncertain. This CDR3 is 12 amino acids long. Trimming took 11 bases from V and 4 from J, leaving 14 bases between them. The germline gives CDR1 MDHEN, CDR2 SYDVKM. Here the CDR3 DNA reads TGTGCCTCCAGCGGGGTTGCCTATGGCTACACCTTC. Translation: CASSGVAYGYTF.

This clone was detected only a few times. The chain recombines TRBV7-9 with TRBJ2-1; 9 positions match TRBD1. The V segment lost 5 bases and the J segment 12 bases; nucleotides outside the gene matches: 14. This CDR3 spans 15 amino acids. Germline assignment: CDR1 SEHNR and CDR2 FQNEAQ (reference sequence). This CDR3 is CASSQAGDRVNSQFF. The CDR3 region has the DNA TGTGCCAGCAGCCAGGCAGGGGACAGGGTGAATTCGCAGTTCTTC.

This clone was observed a few times. The chain recombines TRBV19 with TRBJ1-2, with a tentative D call TRBD1 (6 bases). The CDR3 runs to 15 residues. Trimming pared 6 bases from V and 0 bases from J, leaving 14 bases between. Germline V lookup: CDR1 LNHDA, CDR2 SQIVND (reference sequence). CDR3 sequence (DNA): TGTGCCAGTAGGGAACAGGGAGGGGCTAACTATGGCTACACCTTC. This codes for CASREQGGANYGYTF.

The genes are TRBV5-1 and TRBJ2-2; 11 bases are a match to TRBD1. Looked up from germline, CDR1 is SGHRS and CDR2 is YFSETQ. The V and J ends lost 2 bases and 7 bases, in that order; junction bases with no gene match: 7. The CDR3 is made up of 16 amino acids. CDR3 loop: CASSLRGQGAGGELFF. CDR3 in DNA: TGCGCCAGCAGCTTACGAGGACAGGGGGCGGGCGGGGAGCTGTTTTTT. Combining the CDR3 with reference TRBV5-1 and TRBJ2-2 gives the whole variable domain KAGVTQTPRYLIKTRGQQVTLSCSPISGHRSVSWYQQTPGQGLQFLFEYFSETQRNKGNFPGRFSGRQFSNSRSEMNVSTLELGDSALYLCASSLRGQGAGGELFFGEGSRLTVL.

This clone turned up a few times. CDR3 region: CASSARGDTGELFF. CDR3 sequence (DNA): TGTGCCAGCAGTGCCAGGGGGGACACCGGGGAGCTGTTTTTT. This chain connects TRBV6-6 to TRBJ2-2; D may be TRBD1 (7 bases). The V and J ends lost 5 bases and 3 bases respectively, with 10 bases between them. CDR3 length: 14 amino acids. The germline CDR1 and CDR2 sequences are MNHNY and SVGAGI (reference sequence).

This clone was recorded a few times. This rearrangement joins TRBV6-1 to TRBJ1-6; 10 positions match TRBD1. Germline loops: CDR1 MNHNS, CDR2 SASEGT. The CDR3 runs to 12 residues. The V gene end was trimmed by 6 bases and the J gene end by 10 bases; junction bases not matched to a gene: 0. CDR3 in amino acids: CASRTGGSPLHF. In nucleotides, the CDR3 is TGTGCCAGCAGGACAGGGGGCTCACCCCTCCACTTT.

J is TRBJ2-1 and V is TRBV12-5, with 9 bases fitting TRBD1. The germline V gene has CDR1 LGHNT and CDR2 FRNRAP. The length of the CDR3 is 15 residues. Trimming took 2 bases from V and 8 from J; bases not matched to a gene: 7. The CDR3 spells CASGLLGTGYHEQFF. In DNA form, the CDR3 reads TGTGCTAGTGGTTTGTTGGGGACAGGGTATCATGAGCAGTTCTTC. Variable domain in full (rest from reference TRBV12-5 and TRBJ2-1): DARVTQTPRHKVTEMGQEVTMRCQPILGHNTVFWYRQTMMQGLELLAYFRNRAPLDDSGMPKDRFSAEMPDATLATLKIQPSEPRDSAVYFCASGLLGTGYHEQFFGPGTRLTVL.

This clone was detected a few times. Sequence at one end of the junction differs from germline and may be a read error. CDR3 DNA: TGTGCTAGCAGCCCCCAACCGGGACAGCAAGAGACCCAGTACTTC. Amino acids: CASSPQPGQQETQYF. The rearrangement links TRBV7-7 to TRBJ2-5; 7 positions match TRBD1. The CDR3 sequence is 15 residues long. The germline gives CDR1 SSHAT, CDR2 FNYEAQ (reference sequence).

This clone turned up a few times. The chain has TRBV6-4 and TRBJ2-1; D perhaps matches TRBD2 (7 bases). This CDR3 spans 15 amino acids. V lost 0 bases, J lost 2 bases, and 8 bases lay in between. Germline values: CDR1 MRHNA, CDR2 SNTAGT. DNA for the CDR3: TGTGCCAGCAGTGACTCAGGGGGGGCCTACAATGAGCAGTTCTTC. It is translated as CASSDSGGAYNEQFF.

The chain uses TRBV28 and TRBJ2-3, with D unclear. Trimming cost V 7 bases and J 4 bases, with 12 bases left between them. CDR1 and CDR2 (germline): MDHEN, SYDVKM. The CDR3 consists of 13 residues. The CDR3 DNA sequence: TGTGCCAGCATCGATTCGTCGGCAGATACGCAGTATTTT. Translation gives CASIDSSADTQYF.

This clone was seen only a few times. The chain uses TRBV30 and TRBJ1-4, with D uncertain. CDR3 length equals 14 residues. The germline CDR1 and CDR2 sequences are GTSNPN and SVGIG (reference sequence). Trimming took off 1 base at V and 3 bases at J, with 9 bases between the two ends. The CDR3 nucleotides are TGTGCCTGGAGTGAAGACCTAGCTAATGAAAAACTGTTTTTT. Protein: CAWSEDLANEKLFF.

This clone was counted between two and nine times. The CDR3 loop reads CASSPRQLSMLADQNYGYTF. The CDR3 coding sequence is TGTGCCAGCTCACCAAGACAGCTTTCTATGTTAGCCGATCAAAACTATGGCTACACCTTC. The chain employs TRBV18 and TRBJ1-2; the D gene is possibly TRBD1 (5 bases). The V gene's germline CDR1 is KGHSH and CDR2 LQKENI. V was trimmed by 2 bases and J by 2 bases, leaving 27 bases between them. This CDR3 comprises 20 residues.

In its sample, this clone was seen a few times. The chain is built from TRBV25-1 and TRBJ2-2; 7 nucleotides line up with TRBD2. This CDR3 spans 18 amino acids. The J segment lost 4 bases and the V segment lost 5 bases, leaving 16 bases of the junction unmatched. The germline gives CDR1 MGHDK, CDR2 SYGVNS. CDR3 DNA sequence: TGTGCCAGCAGTTTCCAGCGGGAACTTTCACTTGTCACCGGGGAGCTGTTTTTT. It translates to CASSFQRELSLVTGELFF.

The V and J genes are TRBV15 and TRBJ2-1, with D possibly matching TRBD2 (5 bases). The germline gives CDR1 LNHNV, CDR2 YYDKDF (reference sequence). The CDR3 loop spans 15 amino acids. V was pared by 0 bases and J by 0 bases, with 6 bases between. Here the CDR3 reads CATSREGSSYNEQFF. The DNA of the CDR3 is TGTGCCACCAGCAGAGAAGGGAGCTCCTACAATGAGCAGTTCTTC.

The chain's CDR3 is CATLPGGVTDTQYF. DNA for the CDR3: TGTGCCACCCTCCCCGGGGGGGTCACAGATACGCAGTATTTT. The V and J genes are TRBV6-6 and TRBJ2-3, with 8 bases matching TRBD2. Per the germline V gene, CDR1 is MNHNY and CDR2 is SVGAGI (reference sequence). The CDR3 has 14 amino acids. Unmatched junction bases numbered 8, after V lost 10 bases and J lost 2 bases.

The chain links TRBV15 to TRBJ1-2, with a possible D match to TRBD1 (6 bases). The CDR3 is made up of 13 amino acids. Germline V CDR1 and CDR2: LNHNV, YYDKDF (reference sequence). Trimming shortened V by 0 bases and J by 7 bases, and 9 bases separated the two germline ends. CDR3 region: CATSRDRGRGYTF. In nucleotides, the CDR3 is TGTGCCACCAGCAGAGACAGGGGCCGTGGCTACACCTTC.

This clone was counted only a few times. The V and J genes are TRBV18 and TRBJ2-7; D perhaps matches TRBD1 (5 bases). V dropped 3 bases and J dropped 2 bases, with 14 bases sitting between them. Germline V gene data show CDR1 as KGHSH and CDR2 as LQKENI. The CDR3 extends over 15 amino acids. As DNA, the CDR3 is TGTGCCAGCTCACCGCCCTACCAGGGCCCCTACGAGCAGTACTTC. This translates into CASSPPYQGPYEQYF.

This sequence joins TRBV27 and TRBJ2-2; possible D gene TRBD2, 5 bases. This CDR3 spans 14 amino acids. V lost 2 bases, J lost 5 bases, and 9 bases lay in between. CDR1 is MNHEY and CDR2 is SMNVEV in the germline V gene (reference sequence). This chain's CDR3 is CASSLIRGTGELFF. The CDR3 DNA reads TGTGCCAGCAGTTTAATTCGGGGAACCGGGGAGCTGTTTTTT.

The V gene is TRBV28, the J gene TRBJ1-4, with 7 bases lining up with TRBD1. V gave up 2 bases and J gave up 5 bases; unmatched junction bases: 11. The V gene's germline CDR1 is MDHEN and CDR2 SYDVKM. There are 17 residues in the CDR3. CDR3 DNA sequence: TGTGCCAGCAGTTTAACGACAGGGATCCGCCAAAATGAAAAACTGTTTTTT. Translating it yields CASSLTTGIRQNEKLFF.

This clone was picked up a small number of times. The gene calls are TRBV18 and TRBJ2-3, with D unclear. CDR1 is KGHSH, CDR2 LQKENI, per germline. V gave up 3 bases and J gave up 3 bases, with 10 bases separating them. This CDR3 has 14 amino acids. CDR3 in amino acids: CASSPAPSTDTQYF. DNA for the CDR3: TGTGCCAGCTCACCGGCCCCCTCGACAGATACGCAGTATTTT.

The chain couples TRBV11-1 to TRBJ2-1, with a weak D call TRBD2 (6 bases). Trimming pared 5 bases from V and 3 bases from J, leaving 17 bases between. CDR1 is SGHAT, CDR2 FQDESV, per germline (reference sequence). CDR3 length: 16 residues. CDR3 in amino acids: CASSPLMGGDYNEQFF. The CDR3 DNA is TGTGCCAGCAGCCCCCTGATGGGGGGTGACTACAATGAGCAGTTCTTC.

This clone was detected only a few times. The CDR3 sequence is CSVEATGYHGYTF. The CDR3 DNA is TGCAGCGTGGAGGCGACAGGGTACCATGGCTACACCTTC. The chain joins TRBV29-1 to TRBJ1-2, with 7 bases fitting TRBD1. The V gene's germline CDR1 is SQVTM and CDR2 ANQGSEA. There are 13 residues in the CDR3. The V segment lost 6 bases and the J segment 6 bases; nucleotides outside the gene matches: 10.

This clone was picked up a small number of times. The CDR3 region is CASYRAVNTEAFF. DNA for the CDR3: TGTGCCAGCTACAGGGCGGTCAACACTGAAGCTTTCTTT. This chain connects TRBV6-5 to TRBJ1-1, with D possibly being TRBD1 (6 bases). This CDR3 spans 13 amino acids. V was pared by 8 bases and J by 2 bases, with 12 bases between. Germline V gives CDR1 MNHEY, CDR2 SVGAGI.

CDR3 protein: CASSQTLNEAFF. The DNA for the CDR3 is TGCGCCAGCAGCCAGACATTGAATGAAGCTTTCTTT. The chain is built from TRBV5-1 and TRBJ1-1; D unclear. The V gene's germline CDR1 is SGHRS and CDR2 YFSETQ. The CDR3 runs to 12 residues. Between the trimmed V and J ends, which lost 4 bases and 7 bases, there was a span of 11 bases.

Only a few counts were recorded for this clone. This sequence joins TRBV7-3 and TRBJ2-1; TRBD1 matches at 10 bases. Per the germline V gene, CDR1 is SGHTA and CDR2 is FQGTGA. With 3 bases clipped from V and 8 bases from J, the junction kept 4 bases outside the gene matches. The CDR3 sequence is 14 residues long. CDR3 coding DNA: TGTGCCAGCAGCTTCCGGGACAGGGGTTATGAGCAGTTCTTC. It translates to CASSFRDRGYEQFF. Variable domain in full (rest from reference TRBV7-3 and TRBJ2-1): GAGVSQTPSNKVTEKGKYVELRCDPISGHTALYWYRQSLGQGPEFLIYFQGTGAADDSGLPNDRFFAVRPEGSVSTLKIQRTERGDSAVYLCASSFRDRGYEQFFGPGTRLTVL.

The rearrangement joins TRBV27 to TRBJ2-2, with no clear D. CDR3 length equals 14 residues. The germline V gene encodes CDR1 MNHEY and CDR2 SMNVEV (reference sequence). Trimming removed 5 bases from V and 3 bases from J, with 10 bases in between. This CDR3 is CASSLASDTGELFF. For the CDR3, the DNA is TGTGCCAGCAGTCTGGCCTCCGACACCGGGGAGCTGTTTTTT.

The chain is built from TRBV5-1 and TRBJ2-2; D not resolved. The V end was cut by 7 bases, the J end by 6 bases, with 13 bases between. The germline V gene has CDR1 SGHRS and CDR2 YFSETQ. The CDR3 extends over 13 amino acids. DNA for the CDR3: TGCGCCAGCGGTGCAATCGGGTCCGGGGAGCTGTTTTTT. Residues: CASGAIGSGELFF. The whole variable domain, remainder taken from reference TRBV5-1 and TRBJ2-2, is KAGVTQTPRYLIKTRGQQVTLSCSPISGHRSVSWYQQTPGQGLQFLFEYFSETQRNKGNFPGRFSGRQFSNSRSEMNVSTLELGDSALYLCASGAIGSGELFFGEGSRLTVL.

The CDR3 DNA reads as TGTGCCAGAGGGGGGGCGGGGGGACCAACAGATACGCAGTATTTT. It specifies CARGGAGGPTDTQYF. V gene TRBV2 combines with J gene TRBJ2-3, with 8 positions matching TRBD2. The CDR3 spans 15 residues. With 9 bases clipped from V and 3 bases from J, the junction kept 11 bases outside the gene matches. The germline gives CDR1 SNHLY, CDR2 FYNNEI.

The chain joins TRBV28 to TRBJ1-2; 9 bases match TRBD1. The length of the CDR3 is 14 residues. Trimming took 1 base from V and 8 from J; bases not matched to a gene: 5. CDR1 is MDHEN and CDR2 is SYDVKM in the germline V gene. CDR3 nucleotide sequence: TGTGCCAGCAGTTTATTCACAGGGGGCAAAGGCTACACCTTC. Its protein is CASSLFTGGKGYTF.